This T cell receptor (beta chain) was obtained from a study of blood T cell repertoires in COVID-19. As for the study in general: Samples came from the United States, Italy and Spain, spanning acute and convalescent COVID-19. PBMCs, B-cell-depleted T cells, or T cells provided the cDNA or gDNA that made up the material.

Germline V gene lookup returns CDR1 SQVTM and CDR2 ANQGSEA. With V trimmed by 5 bases and J by 8 bases, 6 bases remained unmatched. The CDR3 extends over 13 amino acids. Libraries were prepared by immunoSEQ multiplex PCR; TCRdb keeps only in-frame clonotypes and omits some of them. The sample yields 400,000 to 450,000 clones, approximately 92% seen once. Participants were aged about 18 to 90 years, lived in over 20 US areas, and enrolled virtually. Cohort allocation depended upon clinical history that participants reported. Sequencing input: PBMCs or T cells enriched from blood (not recorded which). V gene TRBV29-1 combines with J gene TRBJ2-1; TRBD1 matches 10 bases. This clonotype was obtained from a young man who had recovered from COVID-19. CDR3 nucleotide sequence: TGCAGCGTTCTGAGGGACAGGGGATATGAGCAGTTCTTC. This translates into CSVLRDRGYEQFF.